This T cell receptor beta chain was recorded in a study of CD8 T cells in ankylosing spondylitis. Each TCR beta library was made by quantitative 5'-RACE that incorporated molecular barcodes. TCRdb analysed the 5' RACE reads with MiXCR anew, one entry per CDR3 protein. The sample lists 85,000 to 90,000 distinct CDR3 sequences; around 30% were seen once. Study-wide points: Clones linked to disease, bearing a CD8+ phenotype, were relatively rare in peripheral blood. From matched ankylosing spondylitis synovial fluid, disease-linked clones were reportedly recovered at significantly enriched levels.

Points on this clonotype: The target antigen is unknown.

V was trimmed by 0 bases and J by 0 bases, leaving 5 bases between them. The germline V gene encodes CDR1 MNHEY and CDR2 SVGAGI. CDR3 length: 15 residues. The TCR sequence derives from a male donor with ankylosing spondylitis or in good health (not recorded which). The V gene is TRBV6-5, the J gene TRBJ2-2, with D unclear. Sequencing was done on a sample of blood, either unsorted or a sorted T cell fraction (not recorded which). The DNA of the CDR3 is TGTGCCAGCAGTTACTCGGGTCCGAACACCGGGGAGCTGTTTTTT. Its protein product is CASSYSGPNTGELFF.